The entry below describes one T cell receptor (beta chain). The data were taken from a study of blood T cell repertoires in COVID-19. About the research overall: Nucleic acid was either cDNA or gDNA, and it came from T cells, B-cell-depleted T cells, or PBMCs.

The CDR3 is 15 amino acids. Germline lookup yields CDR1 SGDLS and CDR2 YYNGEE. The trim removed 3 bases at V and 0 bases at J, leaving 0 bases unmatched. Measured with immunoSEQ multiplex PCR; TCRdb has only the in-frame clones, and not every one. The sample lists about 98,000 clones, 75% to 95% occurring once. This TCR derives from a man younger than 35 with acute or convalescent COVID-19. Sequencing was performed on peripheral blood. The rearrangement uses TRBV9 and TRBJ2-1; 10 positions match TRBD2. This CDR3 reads CASSGLAGSYNEQFF. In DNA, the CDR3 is TGTGCCAGCAGCGGACTAGCGGGCTCCTACAATGAGCAGTTCTTC.